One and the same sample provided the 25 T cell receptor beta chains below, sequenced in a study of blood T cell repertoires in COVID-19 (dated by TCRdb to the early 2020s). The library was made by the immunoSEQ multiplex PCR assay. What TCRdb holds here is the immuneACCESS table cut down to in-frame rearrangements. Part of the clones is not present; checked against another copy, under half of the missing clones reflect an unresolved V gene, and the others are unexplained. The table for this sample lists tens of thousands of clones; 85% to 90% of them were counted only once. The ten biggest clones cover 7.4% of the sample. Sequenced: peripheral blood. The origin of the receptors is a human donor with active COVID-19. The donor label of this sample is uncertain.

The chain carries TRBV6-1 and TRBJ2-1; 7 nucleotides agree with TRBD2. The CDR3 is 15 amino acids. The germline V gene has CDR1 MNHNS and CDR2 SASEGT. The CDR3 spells CARTRAGEKENEQFF. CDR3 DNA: TGTGCGCGAACCCGGGCGGGAGAAAAGGAAAATGAGCAGTTCTTC.

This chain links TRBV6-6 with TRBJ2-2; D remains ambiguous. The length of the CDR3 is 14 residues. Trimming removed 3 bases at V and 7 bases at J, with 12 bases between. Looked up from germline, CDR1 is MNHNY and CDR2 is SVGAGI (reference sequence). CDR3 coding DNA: TGTGCCAGCAGTTATGGGCTGATAGGCGGGGAGCTGTTTTTT. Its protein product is CASSYGLIGGELFF.

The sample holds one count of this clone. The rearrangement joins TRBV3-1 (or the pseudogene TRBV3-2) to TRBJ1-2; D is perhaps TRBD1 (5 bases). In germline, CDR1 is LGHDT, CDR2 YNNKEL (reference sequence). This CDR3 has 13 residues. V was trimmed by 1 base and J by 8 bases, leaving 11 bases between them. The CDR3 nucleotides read TGTGCCAGCAGCCAAGCCCAGGGAGGGGGCTACACCTTC. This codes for CASSQAQGGGYTF.

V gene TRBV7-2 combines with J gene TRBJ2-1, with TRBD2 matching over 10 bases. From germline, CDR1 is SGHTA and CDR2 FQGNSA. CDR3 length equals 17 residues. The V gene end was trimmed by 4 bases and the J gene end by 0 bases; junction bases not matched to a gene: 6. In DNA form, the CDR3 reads TGTGCCAGCAGCTCCACTTTAGCGGGAGGCTCCTACAATGAGCAGTTCTTC. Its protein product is CASSSTLAGGSYNEQFF.

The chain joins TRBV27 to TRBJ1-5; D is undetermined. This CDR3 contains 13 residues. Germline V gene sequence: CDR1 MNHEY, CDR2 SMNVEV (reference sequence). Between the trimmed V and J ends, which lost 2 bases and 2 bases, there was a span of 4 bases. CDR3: CASSLGRNQPQHF. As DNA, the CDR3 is TGTGCCAGCAGTTTAGGGCGCAATCAGCCCCAGCATTTT.

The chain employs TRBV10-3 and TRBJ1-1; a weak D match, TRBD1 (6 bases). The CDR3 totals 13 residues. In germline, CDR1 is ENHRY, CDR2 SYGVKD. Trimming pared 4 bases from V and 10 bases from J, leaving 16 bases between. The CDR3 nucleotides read TGTGCCATCAGTGTCGAGAGAGGGGGGGGAGCTTTCTTT. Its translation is CAISVERGGGAFF.

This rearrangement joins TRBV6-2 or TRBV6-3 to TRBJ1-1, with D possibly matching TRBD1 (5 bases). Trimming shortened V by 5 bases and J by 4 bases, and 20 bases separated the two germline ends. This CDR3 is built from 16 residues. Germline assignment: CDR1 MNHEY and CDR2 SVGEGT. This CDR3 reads CASSSDRGRGGTEAFF. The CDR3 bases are TGTGCCAGCAGTAGTGACCGAGGAAGGGGTGGCACTGAAGCTTTCTTT.

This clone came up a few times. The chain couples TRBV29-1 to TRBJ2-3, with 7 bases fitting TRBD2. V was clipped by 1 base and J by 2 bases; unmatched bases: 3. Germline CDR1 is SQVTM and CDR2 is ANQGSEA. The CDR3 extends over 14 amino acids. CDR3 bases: TGCAGCGTTGAAGGGGCGGGAGCCACAGATACGCAGTATTTT. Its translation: CSVEGAGATDTQYF.

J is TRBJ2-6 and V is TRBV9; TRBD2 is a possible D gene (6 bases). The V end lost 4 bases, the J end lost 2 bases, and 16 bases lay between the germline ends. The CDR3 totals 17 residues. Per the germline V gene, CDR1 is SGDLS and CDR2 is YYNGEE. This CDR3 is CASSPLAGYAGANVLTF. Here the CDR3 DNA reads TGTGCCAGCAGCCCCCTGGCGGGGTATGCTGGGGCCAACGTCCTGACTTTC.

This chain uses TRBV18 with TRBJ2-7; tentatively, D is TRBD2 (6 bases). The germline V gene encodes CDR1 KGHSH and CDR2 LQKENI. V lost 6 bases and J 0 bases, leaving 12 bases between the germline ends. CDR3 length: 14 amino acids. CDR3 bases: TGTGCCAGCTCCCCGACCGGGAGCTCCTACGAGCAGTACTTC. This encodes CASSPTGSSYEQYF.

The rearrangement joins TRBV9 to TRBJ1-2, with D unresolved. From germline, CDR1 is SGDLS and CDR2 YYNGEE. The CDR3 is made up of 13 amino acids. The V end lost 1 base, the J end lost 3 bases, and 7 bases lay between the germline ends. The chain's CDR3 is CASSVSQDYGYTF. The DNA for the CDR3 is TGTGCCAGCAGCGTATCTCAGGACTATGGCTACACCTTC.

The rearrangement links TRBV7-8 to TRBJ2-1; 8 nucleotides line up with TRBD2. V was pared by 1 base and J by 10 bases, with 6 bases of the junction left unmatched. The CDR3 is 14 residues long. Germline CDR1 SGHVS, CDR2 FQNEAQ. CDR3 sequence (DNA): TGTGCCAGCAGCTTAGTCGGGGGGGGCCGCGAGCAGTTCTTC. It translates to CASSLVGGGREQFF.

This CDR3 is CASSVGGTGTYEQYF. CDR3 in DNA: TGTGCCAGCAGCGTGGGCGGGACAGGGACCTACGAGCAGTACTTC. The genes are TRBV9 and TRBJ2-7; the match to TRBD1 covers 9 bases. Germline CDR1 SGDLS, CDR2 YYNGEE. CDR3 size: 15 residues. V lost 2 bases to trimming and J lost 2 bases; unmatched junction nucleotides: 5. Together with reference TRBV9 and TRBJ2-7, the CDR3 gives the full variable domain: DSGVTQTPKHLITATGQRVTLRCSPRSGDLSVYWYQQSLDQGLQFLIQYYNGEERAKGNILERFSAQQFPDLHSELNLSSLELGDSALYFCASSVGGTGTYEQYFGPGTRLTVT.

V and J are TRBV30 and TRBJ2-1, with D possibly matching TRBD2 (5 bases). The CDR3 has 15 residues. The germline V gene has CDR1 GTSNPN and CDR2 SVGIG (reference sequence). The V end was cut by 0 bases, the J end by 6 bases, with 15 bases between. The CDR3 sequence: CAWSVRIGERNEQFF. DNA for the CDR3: TGTGCCTGGAGTGTACGGATCGGGGAGCGCAATGAGCAGTTCTTC.

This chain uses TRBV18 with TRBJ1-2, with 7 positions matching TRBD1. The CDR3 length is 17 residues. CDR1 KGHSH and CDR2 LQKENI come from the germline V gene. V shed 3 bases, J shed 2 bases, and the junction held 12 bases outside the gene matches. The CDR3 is CASSPIPRGGLNYGYTF. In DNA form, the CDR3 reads TGTGCCAGCTCACCTATTCCACGAGGGGGCCTCAACTATGGCTACACCTTC.

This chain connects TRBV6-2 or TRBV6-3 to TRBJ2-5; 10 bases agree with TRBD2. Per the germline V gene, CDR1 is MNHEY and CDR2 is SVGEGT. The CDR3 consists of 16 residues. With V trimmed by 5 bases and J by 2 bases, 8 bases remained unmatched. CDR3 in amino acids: CASSALAGRGQETQYF. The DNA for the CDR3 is TGTGCCAGCAGTGCACTAGCGGGAAGGGGACAAGAGACCCAGTACTTC.

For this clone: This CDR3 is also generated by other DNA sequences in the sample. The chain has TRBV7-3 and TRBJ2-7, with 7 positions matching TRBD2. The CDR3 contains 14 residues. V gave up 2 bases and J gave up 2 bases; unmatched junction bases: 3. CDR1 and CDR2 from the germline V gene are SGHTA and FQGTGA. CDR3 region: CASSLLSGPYEQYF. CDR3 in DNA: TGTGCCAGCAGCTTACTTAGCGGGCCCTACGAGCAGTACTTC. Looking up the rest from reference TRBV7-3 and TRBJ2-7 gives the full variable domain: GAGVSQTPSNKVTEKGKYVELRCDPISGHTALYWYRQSLGQGPEFLIYFQGTGAADDSGLPNDRFFAVRPEGSVSTLKIQRTERGDSAVYLCASSLLSGPYEQYFGPGTRLTVT.

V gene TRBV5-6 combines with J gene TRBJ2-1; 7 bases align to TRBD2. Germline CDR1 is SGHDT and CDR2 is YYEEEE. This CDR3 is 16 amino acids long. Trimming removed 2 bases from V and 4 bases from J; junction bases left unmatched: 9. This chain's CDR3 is CASSFGGVLIYNEQFF. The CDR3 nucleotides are TGTGCCAGCAGCTTTGGGGGGGTCCTAATATACAATGAGCAGTTCTTC.

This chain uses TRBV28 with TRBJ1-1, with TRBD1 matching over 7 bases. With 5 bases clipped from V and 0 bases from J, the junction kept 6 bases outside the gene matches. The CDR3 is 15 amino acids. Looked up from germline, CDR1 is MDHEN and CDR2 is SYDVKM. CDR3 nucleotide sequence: TGTGCCAGCAGTAACCCCAGGGGGATGAACACTGAAGCTTTCTTT. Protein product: CASSNPRGMNTEAFF.

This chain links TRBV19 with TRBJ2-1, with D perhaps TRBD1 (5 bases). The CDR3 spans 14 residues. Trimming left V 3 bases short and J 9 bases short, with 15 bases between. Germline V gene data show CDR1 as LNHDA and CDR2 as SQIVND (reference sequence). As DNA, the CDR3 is TGTGCCAGTAGTATCCAGGGTGGCGAGGTTGAGCAGTTCTTC. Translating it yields CASSIQGGEVEQFF.

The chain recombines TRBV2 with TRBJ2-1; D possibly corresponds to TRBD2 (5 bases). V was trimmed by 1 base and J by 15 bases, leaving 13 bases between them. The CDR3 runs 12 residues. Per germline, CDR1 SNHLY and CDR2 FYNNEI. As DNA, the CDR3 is TGTGCCAGCAGTGAAGGGCTAGGCGGGCGGTTCTTC. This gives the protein CASSEGLGGRFF.

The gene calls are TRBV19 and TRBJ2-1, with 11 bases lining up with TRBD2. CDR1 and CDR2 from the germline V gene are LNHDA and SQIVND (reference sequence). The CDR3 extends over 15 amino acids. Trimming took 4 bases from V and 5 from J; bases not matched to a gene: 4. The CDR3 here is CASSRASGRNNEQFF. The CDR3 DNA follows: TGTGCCAGTAGTAGAGCTAGCGGGAGGAACAATGAGCAGTTCTTC.

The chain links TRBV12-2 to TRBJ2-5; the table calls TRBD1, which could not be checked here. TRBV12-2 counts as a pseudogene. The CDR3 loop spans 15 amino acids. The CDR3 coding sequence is TGTGCAAGTCGCTTAGCGCCTACAGGGGAAGAGACCCAGTACTTC. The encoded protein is CASRLAPTGEETQYF.

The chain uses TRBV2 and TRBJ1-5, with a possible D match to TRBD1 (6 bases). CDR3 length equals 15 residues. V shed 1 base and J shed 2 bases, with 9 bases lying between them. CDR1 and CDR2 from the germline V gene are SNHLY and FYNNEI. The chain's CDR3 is CASSEDRAGNQPQHF. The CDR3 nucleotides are TGTGCCAGCAGTGAAGACAGGGCGGGCAATCAGCCCCAGCATTTT.

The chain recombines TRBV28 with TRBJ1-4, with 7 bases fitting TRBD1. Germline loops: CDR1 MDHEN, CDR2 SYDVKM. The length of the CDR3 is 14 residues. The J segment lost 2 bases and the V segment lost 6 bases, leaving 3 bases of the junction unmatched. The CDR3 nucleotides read TGTGCCAGCAGGAGGGACAGCACTAATGAAAAACTGTTTTTT. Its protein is CASRRDSTNEKLFF.